Sequencing of this TCR beta chain was carried out in a study of blood T cell repertoires in COVID-19. CDR3 length: 13 amino acids. V dropped 3 bases and J dropped 0 bases, with 8 bases sitting between them. The V gene's germline CDR1 is DFQATT and CDR2 SNEGSKA (reference sequence). Using immunoSEQ multiplex PCR, the repertoire was profiled, and TCRdb retains in-frame clones only, with some absent. The table has hundreds of thousands of clones, roughly 91% seen once. The V call is TRBV20-1, the J call TRBJ1-1; the D is unclear. The origin of this receptor is a woman aged 25-40 years who had recovered from COVID-19. Specimen: PBMCs or T cells enriched from blood (not recorded which). CDR3 sequence reads: CSASNSLNTEAFF. CDR3 coding DNA: TGCAGTGCTAGTAACAGCCTGAACACTGAAGCTTTCTTT.